This passage covers 16 T cell receptor beta chains from one sample sequenced in a study of T cell responses to AZD1222 COVID-19 vaccine. TCRdb keeps only in-frame clones here, not all; method: immunoSEQ multiplex PCR. The table has about 120,000 clones, around 94% seen once. This material consisted of peripheral blood, taken on day 0 of AZD1222 vaccination. The origin of the receptors is an adult in good health.

The V call is TRBV7-9, the J call TRBJ1-2; D uncertain. The CDR3 sequence is 11 residues long. Germline CDR1 SEHNR, CDR2 FQNEAQ (reference sequence). V gave up 5 bases and J gave up 7 bases, with 8 bases separating them. The CDR3 loop is CASSHPRGYTF. CDR3 coding DNA: TGTGCCAGCAGCCACCCCCGTGGCTACACCTTC.

The chain uses TRBV7-2 and TRBJ1-4, with TRBD1 as a possible D gene (6 bases). CDR3 length: 15 residues. CDR1 SGHTA and CDR2 FQGNSA come from the germline V gene. V lost 1 base and J lost 4, with 10 bases in between. The CDR3 region is CASSLGGLVNEKLFF. CDR3 nucleotides: TGTGCCAGCAGCTTAGGGGGGCTTGTTAATGAAAAACTGTTTTTT.

To note about this clone: The junction shows a germline mismatch at one end, possibly a read error. This sequence joins TRBV6-5 and TRBJ1-5, with 9 positions matching TRBD1. The CDR3 covers 15 residues. Germline values: CDR1 MNHEY, CDR2 SVGAGI. CDR3 in amino acids: CAGSPYGTGYQPQHF. The CDR3 DNA sequence: TGTGCCGGCAGCCCCTATGGGACAGGGTATCAGCCCCAGCATTTT.

This rearrangement joins TRBV3-1 (or the pseudogene TRBV3-2) to TRBJ1-2, with D possibly TRBD1 on 5 matching bases. CDR1 is LGHDT and CDR2 is YNNKEL in the germline V gene (reference sequence). The CDR3 consists of 15 residues. Deletions cut 4 bases from V and 4 bases from J, with 16 bases between. The CDR3 bases are TGTGCCAGCAGCCCCGGGGGAGGGAAGGGCTATGGCTACACCTTC. Amino acids: CASSPGGGKGYGYTF.

The chain is built from TRBV4-2 and TRBJ2-2, with TRBD2 identical over 9 bases. Germline V gene sequence: CDR1 LGHNA, CDR2 YNFKEQ. The CDR3 runs to 17 residues. With 0 bases clipped from V and 5 bases from J, the junction kept 7 bases outside the gene matches. Here the CDR3 DNA reads TGTGCCAGCAGCCAAGAAGGATTAGCGGGAGAAACCGGGGAGCTGTTTTTT. Translating it yields CASSQEGLAGETGELFF.

This clone was detected only once. The J gene is TRBJ2-7, the V gene TRBV27, with TRBD2 matching over 7 bases. J gave up 1 base and V 4 bases, and 10 bases lay outside the gene matches. This CDR3 contains 16 residues. The V gene's germline CDR1 is MNHEY and CDR2 SMNVEV (reference sequence). The CDR3 loop is CASSSLVSGLSYEQYF. CDR3 nucleotides: TGTGCCAGCAGTTCGTTGGTTAGCGGGCTTTCCTACGAGCAGTACTTC.

This rearrangement joins TRBV28 to TRBJ1-2; D gene unclear. Germline values: CDR1 MDHEN, CDR2 SYDVKM. The V end was cut by 6 bases, the J end by 8 bases, with 22 bases between. The CDR3 length is 15 residues. The CDR3 coding sequence is TGTGCCAGCAGGCCCCCGGGCGCTGCGGGGTGGGGCTACACCTTC. This gives the protein CASRPPGAAGWGYTF.

The chain uses TRBV4-1 and TRBJ1-5; D is perhaps TRBD1 (5 bases). Trimming stripped 6 bases from V and 1 base from J, with 16 bases between. Germline lookup yields CDR1 MGHRA and CDR2 YSYEKL. The CDR3 totals 16 residues. The CDR3 nucleotides read TGCGCCAGCAGACCGGGACCCCTGGGCAGCAATCAGCCCCAGCATTTT. The encoded protein is CASRPGPLGSNQPQHF.

This sequence joins TRBV29-1 and TRBJ2-1; D is uncertain. The germline gives CDR1 SQVTM, CDR2 ANQGSEA. The CDR3 totals 13 residues. The chain's CDR3 is CTYTPSSYNEQFF. Here the CDR3 DNA reads TGCACCTATACCCCTAGCTCCTACAATGAGCAGTTCTTC.

The chain is built from TRBV30 and TRBJ1-1; D gene unclear. V lost 1 base and J lost 5, with 17 bases in between. The CDR3 is 15 amino acids. Germline CDR1 and CDR2: GTSNPN and SVGIG (reference sequence). The CDR3 spells CAWSANPIPGTEAFF. In DNA form, the CDR3 reads TGTGCCTGGAGTGCCAACCCGATCCCGGGGACTGAAGCTTTCTTT.

The chain combines TRBV19 with TRBJ1-1; the match to TRBD1 covers 10 bases. The CDR3 is 15 amino acids. J gave up 7 bases and V 2 bases, and 7 bases lay outside the gene matches. Looked up from germline, CDR1 is LNHDA and CDR2 is SQIVND (reference sequence). For the CDR3, the DNA is TGTGCCAGTAGTATAACCCGACAGGGGGCAGTTGAAGCTTTCTTT. Translating it yields CASSITRQGAVEAFF.

The gene calls are TRBV30 and TRBJ1-3; perhaps TRBD1 as D (5 bases). Trimming removed 4 bases at V and 0 bases at J, with 19 bases between. Germline lookup yields CDR1 GTSNPN and CDR2 SVGIG (reference sequence). The CDR3 consists of 17 residues. The CDR3 sequence is CAWTSRGSQFSGNTIYF. CDR3 nucleotides: TGTGCCTGGACCTCTAGGGGTAGTCAGTTCTCTGGAAACACCATATATTTT.

J is TRBJ1-1 and V is TRBV3-1 (or the pseudogene TRBV3-2), with 7 positions matching TRBD1. This CDR3 is built from 15 residues. V trimming: 3 bases; J trimming: 6 bases; junction bases outside the gene matches: 10. CDR1 LGHDT and CDR2 YNNKEL come from the germline V gene (reference sequence). In DNA, the CDR3 is TGTGCCAGCAGCCACATGACAGGGCGGGTATCTGAAGCTTTCTTT. Its protein product is CASSHMTGRVSEAFF.

The rearrangement uses TRBV7-3 and TRBJ2-1; a weak D match, TRBD2 (5 bases). V shed 6 bases and J shed 0 bases, with 18 bases lying between them. This CDR3 contains 17 residues. CDR1 and CDR2 from the germline V gene are SGHTA and FQGTGA. The CDR3 loop reads CASSLTPSLNSYNEQFF. Here the CDR3 DNA reads TGTGCCAGCAGTCTAACGCCTAGCCTAAACTCCTACAATGAGCAGTTCTTC.

The gene calls are TRBV7-9 and TRBJ2-7; 9 bases are shared with TRBD2. Looked up from germline, CDR1 is SEHNR and CDR2 is FQNEAQ (reference sequence). After removal of 4 bases from V and 7 bases from J, the junction contained 14 bases not matched to a gene. This CDR3 contains 16 residues. This CDR3 reads CASSSQREAPRREQYF. The DNA of the CDR3 is TGTGCCAGCAGCTCCCAGCGGGAGGCGCCCCGACGGGAGCAGTACTTC.

This clone was seen once. The chain's CDR3 is CASSLYQNGETQYF. CDR3 nucleotides: TGTGCCAGCAGTTTATACCAGAATGGGGAGACCCAGTACTTC. The chain carries TRBV27 and TRBJ2-5; D is unresolved. This CDR3 comprises 14 residues. The germline V gene has CDR1 MNHEY and CDR2 SMNVEV (reference sequence). Trimming removed 1 base from V and 5 bases from J, with 11 bases in between.